This T cell receptor beta chain was retrieved from a study of cytomegalovirus exposure and HLA in healthy donors. Amplification used 60 Vbeta primers and 13 Jbeta primers. Repertoires were generated with immunoSEQ multiplex PCR, while TCRdb's copy carries only in-frame clones and drops some. The sample has roughly 110,000 clones, approximately 83% seen once. Notes on the study in general: As a later analysis revealed, most CMV-associated TCR beta chains appeared HLA-restricted. The HLA-A and HLA-B alleles of most subjects were reportedly predicted accurately from TCR beta sequences.

Comment on this clone: Its cognate antigen is unknown.

The CDR3 totals 14 residues. Germline V gene sequence: CDR1 SQVTM, CDR2 ANQGSEA. The trim removed 8 bases at V and 9 bases at J, leaving 7 bases unmatched. This receptor was identified in a woman aged 18-29 years in good health and CMV-seronegative. Sequencing used PBMCs. J is TRBJ2-1 and V is TRBV29-1; 16 nucleotides match TRBD2. CDR3 DNA sequence: TGCAGCCCAAAGGGACTAGCGGGAGGGGGTGAGCAGTTCTTC. It translates to CSPKGLAGGGEQFF.